The TCR beta chain under discussion was sequenced for a study of shared clonotypes between healthy human individuals. As handled by the study authors: Owing to the provision of junction-only sequences devoid of quality scores by immunoSEQ, filtering differed. Only in-frame clones appear in the TCRdb table, and some are missing; sequencing was by immunoSEQ multiplex PCR. V and J calls plus clone size are reproduced from that table; the DNA served to infer D and trimming. The sample lists roughly 2 million clones, approximately 94% occurring once. There are 14 residues in the CDR3. The germline V gene has CDR1 SQVTM and CDR2 ANQGSEA. The V segment lost 8 bases and the J segment 11 bases; nucleotides outside the gene matches: 17.

This TCR derives from a man younger than 30 in good health. The chain joins TRBV29-1 to TRBJ1-4, with 7 bases that match TRBD1. The material sequenced was naive CD4+ T cells sorted from blood. Subset specified: CD45RA+ positively selected. The CDR3 DNA sequence: TGCAGCTTCTATCGGGACAGCGATCCCGGGAAACTGTTTTTT. It translates to CSFYRDSDPGKLFF. Drawing the rest from reference TRBV29-1 and TRBJ1-4, the complete variable domain is SAVISQKPSRDICQRGTSLTIQCQVDSQVTMMFWYRQQPGQSLTLIATANQGSEATYESGFVIDKFPISRPNLTFSTLTVSNMSPEDSSIYLCSFYRDSDPGKLFFGSGTQLSVL.